This paragraph covers one T cell receptor (beta chain) sequence. Its target is unknown. The data are from a study of response to subunit inactivated influenza vaccine. Study results and limitations: Every seasonal influenza vaccination brings in few new T cells, the authors suggested.

Trimming took 6 bases from V and 0 from J, leaving 15 bases between them. Germline CDR1 SGHRS, CDR2 YFSETQ. The length of the CDR3 is 16 residues. TCRdb redid the calling of the RT-PCR reads with MiXCR, one entry per CDR3 protein. The table includes around 500,000 distinct CDR3 sequences, approximately 11% detected once. The TCR originated in a man in his fifties who received an inactivated influenza vaccine. V is TRBV5-1 and J is TRBJ2-2; D is unresolved. This specimen consisted of PBMCs from blood, obtained roughly 45 days after vaccination. Here the CDR3 reads CASTALGRTNTGELFF. DNA of the CDR3: TGCGCCAGCACCGCATTGGGCAGGACGAACACCGGGGAGCTGTTTTTT.